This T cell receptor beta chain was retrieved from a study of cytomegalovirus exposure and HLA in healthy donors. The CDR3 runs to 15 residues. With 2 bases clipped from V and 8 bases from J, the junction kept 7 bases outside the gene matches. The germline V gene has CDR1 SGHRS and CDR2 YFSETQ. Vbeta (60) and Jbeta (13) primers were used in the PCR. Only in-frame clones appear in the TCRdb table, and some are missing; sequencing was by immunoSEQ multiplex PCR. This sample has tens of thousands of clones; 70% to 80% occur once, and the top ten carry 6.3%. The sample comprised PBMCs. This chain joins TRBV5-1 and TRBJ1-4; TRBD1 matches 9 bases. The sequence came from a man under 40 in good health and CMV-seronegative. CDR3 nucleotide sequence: TGCGCCAGCAGCTTTGATGGAACAGGGGGCGAAAAACTGTTTTTT. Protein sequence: CASSFDGTGGEKLFF.